The TCR beta chain described here comes from a study of cytomegalovirus exposure and HLA in healthy donors. Study details: From donors who were HLA-typed, an early data release held approximately 84 million unique TCRs. Broader study findings: By HLA locus, TCR association rates varied in a later analysis, with DRB1 showing the most and HLA-C the fewest. Analysis was carried out at a later point, and it linked a missense DCLRE1C variant to TCR beta V- and J-gene trimming.

V lost 9 bases and J 8 bases, leaving 16 bases between the germline ends. The CDR3 length is 12 residues. Germline V gene lookup returns CDR1 SNHLY and CDR2 FYNNEI. The study ran its PCR with 60 Vbeta and 13 Jbeta primers. Clones were sequenced by immunoSEQ multiplex PCR, and TCRdb holds only the in-frame ones, with some missing. The table includes about 190,000 clones, about nine tenths detected once. In the case of this clone: Its target is unknown.

Donors consisted of healthy bone marrow donors. The sequencing sample was made of PBMCs. This TCR came from a man aged 30 to 39 in good health and CMV-seronegative. J is TRBJ1-2 and V is TRBV2; the D is unclear. The CDR3 region is CASQTPLRGYTF. The DNA for the CDR3 is TGTGCCAGTCAGACTCCTCTGCGGGGCTACACCTTC.